This TCR beta chain comes out of a study of T cells in Graves' hyperthyroidism and ophthalmopathy. Trimming pared 4 bases from V and 4 bases from J, leaving 13 bases between. Germline values: CDR1 SEHNR, CDR2 FQNEAQ (reference sequence). The CDR3 spans 15 residues. Template material for amplifying TCR beta CDR3 regions consisted of RNA transcripts. First-round RT-PCR of the TCR CDR3 relied on the HTBI primer set. MiXCR, applied by TCRdb to the multiplex PCR reads, yields one record per CDR3 protein. Altogether hundreds of thousands of distinct CDR3 sequences are present, about 16% being singletons, with the ten largest covering less than 4.5%.

This sequence originates from a woman aged 30 to 39 with Graves' hyperthyroidism. The sequenced sample was blood. The chain is built from TRBV7-9 and TRBJ2-2; perhaps TRBD2 as D (6 bases). The CDR3 is CASSSPGGPTGELFF. Here the CDR3 DNA reads TGTGCCAGCAGCTCTCCCGGGGGACCCACCGGGGAGCTGTTTTTT. Filled out from reference TRBV7-9 and TRBJ2-2, the complete variable domain reads DTGVSQNPRHKITKRGQNVTFRCDPISEHNRLYWYRQTLGQGPEFLTYFQNEAQLEKSRLLSDRFSAERPKGSFSTLEIQRTEQGDSAMYLCASSSPGGPTGELFFGEGSRLTVL.